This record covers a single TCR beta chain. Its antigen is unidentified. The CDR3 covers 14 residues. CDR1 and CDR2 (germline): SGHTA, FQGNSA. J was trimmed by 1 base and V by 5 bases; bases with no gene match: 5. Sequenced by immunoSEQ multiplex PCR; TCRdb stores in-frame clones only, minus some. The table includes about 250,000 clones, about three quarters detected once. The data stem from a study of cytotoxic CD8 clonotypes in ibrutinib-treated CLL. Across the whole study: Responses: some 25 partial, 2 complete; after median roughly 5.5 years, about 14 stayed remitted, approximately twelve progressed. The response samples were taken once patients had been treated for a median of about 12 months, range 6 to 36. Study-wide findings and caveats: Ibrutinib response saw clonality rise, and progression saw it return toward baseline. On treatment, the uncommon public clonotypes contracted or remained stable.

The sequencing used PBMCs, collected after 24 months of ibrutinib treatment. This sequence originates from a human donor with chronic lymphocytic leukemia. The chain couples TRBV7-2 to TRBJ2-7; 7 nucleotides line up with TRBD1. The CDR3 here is CASSPRDSSYEQYF. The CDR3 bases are TGTGCCAGCAGCCCCAGGGACAGTTCCTACGAGCAGTACTTC.